The 27 T cell receptor beta chains listed next were all sequenced from one sample in a study of blood T cell repertoires in COVID-19. Assay: immunoSEQ multiplex PCR; the TCRdb copy retains only in-frame clones and omits some. The sample records tens of thousands of clones, more than 75% being singletons. Input material: peripheral blood. The receptor set was obtained from a woman aged 60-75 years with acute or convalescent COVID-19.

This clone has just one count. The J gene is TRBJ2-5, the V gene TRBV24-1, with 8 bases matching TRBD1. The CDR3 spans 14 residues. V shed 7 bases and J 1 base; nucleotides not matched to a gene: 4. In germline, CDR1 is KGHDR, CDR2 SFDVKD. The CDR3 DNA follows: TGTGCCACCAGCCACAGGGGGGCCCAAGAGACCCAGTACTTC. Translating gives CATSHRGAQETQYF.

The chain carries TRBV3-1 (or the pseudogene TRBV3-2) and TRBJ1-5, with D perhaps matching TRBD1 (6 bases). CDR1 is LGHDT and CDR2 is YNNKEL in the germline V gene (reference sequence). This CDR3 is 14 amino acids long. V was trimmed by 1 base and J by 6 bases, leaving 10 bases between them. CDR3: CASSQGSRGQPQHF. The CDR3 region has the DNA TGTGCCAGCAGCCAAGGCTCCAGGGGTCAGCCCCAGCATTTT.

The chain joins TRBV5-1 to TRBJ2-5; possibly TRBD1 for D (6 bases). The CDR3 runs to 19 residues. V lost 2 bases, J lost 2 bases, and 25 bases lay in between. Per the germline V gene, CDR1 is SGHRS and CDR2 is YFSETQ. The CDR3 DNA sequence: TGCGCCAGCAGCTTTACAGGGCCCCCTGATGAGGCTTTTCAAGAGACCCAGTACTTC. It encodes CASSFTGPPDEAFQETQYF.

This clone appeared once. V is TRBV6-1 and J is TRBJ1-4, with TRBD1 identical over 8 bases. This CDR3 comprises 18 residues. V shed 1 base and J 8 bases; nucleotides not matched to a gene: 15. The germline V gene encodes CDR1 MNHNS and CDR2 SASEGT. CDR3 region: CASSEGAGGGLWEEKLFF. The CDR3 DNA sequence: TGTGCCAGCAGTGAAGGGGCAGGGGGCGGACTTTGGGAAGAAAAACTGTTTTTT.

This clone came up a few times. This rearrangement joins TRBV2 to TRBJ1-4; 7 positions agree with TRBD1. Trimming took 3 bases from V and 10 from J; bases not matched to a gene: 8. The germline V gene encodes CDR1 SNHLY and CDR2 FYNNEI. This CDR3 has 14 amino acids. The CDR3 protein is CASSESRTGLKLFF. DNA of the CDR3: TGTGCCAGCAGTGAGTCCCGGACAGGCTTAAAACTGTTTTTT.

This sequence joins TRBV5-5 and TRBJ2-7, with 7 nucleotides matching TRBD2. Germline loops: CDR1 SGHKS, CDR2 YYEKEE (reference sequence). This CDR3 region has 17 residues. Losses at the gene ends were 4 bases for V and 0 bases for J; bases not matched to a gene: 13. As DNA, the CDR3 is TGTGCCAGCAGCCACGGGGGAGGGTTCGGTAGCTCCTACGAGCAGTACTTC. Translated, it gives CASSHGGGFGSSYEQYF. Combining the CDR3 with reference TRBV5-5 and TRBJ2-7 gives the whole variable domain DAGVTQSPTHLIKTRGQQVTLRCSPISGHKSVSWYQQVLGQGPQFIFQYYEKEERGRGNFPDRFSARQFPNYSSELNVNALLLGDSALYLCASSHGGGFGSSYEQYFGPGTRLTVT.

The V and J genes are TRBV6-5 and TRBJ2-5, with 10 bases that match TRBD2. Germline V gene sequence: CDR1 MNHEY, CDR2 SVGAGI. CDR3 length: 14 residues. V gave up 5 bases and J gave up 1 base; unmatched junction bases: 1. CDR3: CASSKRGGQETQYF. For the CDR3, the DNA is TGTGCCAGCAGTAAGCGGGGGGGCCAAGAGACCCAGTACTTC.

The chain has TRBV3-1 (or the pseudogene TRBV3-2) and TRBJ2-7; perhaps TRBD2 as D (6 bases). CDR3 size: 13 residues. Germline assignment: CDR1 LGHDT and CDR2 YNNKEL (reference sequence). V gave up 4 bases and J gave up 2 bases, with 9 bases separating them. CDR3 coding DNA: TGTGCCAGCAGCCTAGCGGTAGCCTACGAGCAGTACTTC. Translating it yields CASSLAVAYEQYF.

The chain is built from TRBV10-3 and TRBJ2-7; 11 bases agree with TRBD2. V shed 4 bases and J 0 bases; nucleotides not matched to a gene: 5. Germline loops: CDR1 ENHRY, CDR2 SYGVKD. The CDR3 has 16 amino acids. The CDR3 sequence is CAISGASGGPSYEQYF. The DNA for the CDR3 is TGTGCCATCAGTGGGGCTAGCGGGGGGCCCTCCTACGAGCAGTACTTC.

Here the CDR3 DNA reads TGTGCCAGCAGGGGGTGGGCAGGGGAAACCGGGGAGCTGTTTTTT. Translating gives CASRGWAGETGELFF. V usage is TRBV7-2 and J usage is TRBJ2-2; tentative D call: TRBD1 (6 bases). CDR3 size: 15 residues. Germline V gene lookup returns CDR1 SGHTA and CDR2 FQGNSA. V was pared by 6 bases and J by 5 bases, with 16 bases between.

The V gene is TRBV28, the J gene TRBJ2-7; TRBD2 aligns across 8 bases. With V trimmed by 7 bases and J by 0 bases, 2 bases remained unmatched. This CDR3 is built from 13 residues. Germline V gene lookup returns CDR1 MDHEN and CDR2 SYDVKM. CDR3 sequence (DNA): TGTGCCAGCACGGGGGGGAGCTCCTACGAGCAGTACTTC. The encoded protein is CASTGGSSYEQYF. Drawing the rest from reference TRBV28 and TRBJ2-7, the complete variable domain is DVKVTQSSRYLVKRTGEKVFLECVQDMDHENMFWYRQDPGLGLRLIYFSYDVKMKEKGDIPEGYSVSREKKERFSLILESASTNQTSMYLCASTGGSSYEQYFGPGTRLTVT.

V and J are TRBV9 and TRBJ2-5, with 7 bases aligning to TRBD2. J lost 2 bases, V lost 2 bases, and 6 bases had no gene match. Germline CDR1 reads SGDLS; CDR2 reads YYNGEE. The CDR3 runs 15 residues. In DNA, the CDR3 is TGTGCCAGCAGCGTCGGGACTACGACACAAGAGACCCAGTACTTC. Encoded protein: CASSVGTTTQETQYF.

The chain combines TRBV19 with TRBJ2-7; TRBD2 matches at 7 bases. The length of the CDR3 is 15 residues. Germline trimming cut 1 base from V and 3 bases from J; bases unmatched to any gene: 6. Germline CDR1 LNHDA, CDR2 SQIVND (reference sequence). The CDR3 DNA is TGTGCCAGTAGTATAGGTGGCGGCGGGGGCTACGAGCAGTACTTC. It codes for CASSIGGGGGYEQYF.

The V and J genes are TRBV7-8 and TRBJ1-1; D gene uncertain. The CDR3 is made up of 16 amino acids. Germline V gene lookup returns CDR1 SGHVS and CDR2 FQNEAQ. V lost 3 bases and J 1 base, leaving 15 bases between the germline ends. This CDR3 reads CASSLGNRGSNTEAFF. The CDR3 bases are TGTGCCAGCAGCTTGGGCAACCGGGGATCGAACACTGAAGCTTTCTTT.

The chain recombines TRBV6-1 with TRBJ2-5, with a possible D match to TRBD2 (6 bases). Germline V gene data show CDR1 as MNHNS and CDR2 as SASEGT. The CDR3 sequence is 15 residues long. The V and J ends lost 1 base and 0 bases respectively, with 9 bases between them. CDR3 region: CASSEGGVYQETQYF. For the CDR3, the DNA is TGTGCCAGCAGTGAAGGCGGGGTGTACCAAGAGACCCAGTACTTC.

The chain combines TRBV11-2 with TRBJ1-6, with TRBD1 identical over 9 bases. Germline assignment: CDR1 SGHAT and CDR2 FQNNGV. This CDR3 has 15 residues. After removal of 4 bases from V and 8 bases from J, the junction contained 6 bases not matched to a gene. CDR3 coding DNA: TGTGCCAGCAGCTCGACAGGGGGGGGATATTCACCCCTCCACTTT. Protein: CASSSTGGGYSPLHF. Variable domain in full (rest from reference TRBV11-2 and TRBJ1-6): EAGVAQSPRYKIIEKRQSVAFWCNPISGHATLYWYQQILGQGPKLLIQFQNNGVVDDSQLPKDRFSAERLKGVDSTLKIQPAKLEDSAVYLCASSSTGGGYSPLHFGNGTRLTVT.

V usage is TRBV9 and J usage is TRBJ2-5; 8 bases align to TRBD2. Germline CDR1 SGDLS, CDR2 YYNGEE. The CDR3 has 17 amino acids. Germline trimming cut 0 bases from V and 2 bases from J; bases unmatched to any gene: 9. The CDR3 sequence: CASSVGGSSGLQETQYF. For the CDR3, the DNA is TGTGCCAGCAGCGTAGGTGGGTCTAGCGGGTTGCAAGAGACCCAGTACTTC.

This clone occurred once. V and J are TRBV11-3 and TRBJ2-3; D is uncertain. Trimming cost V 0 bases and J 6 bases, with 7 bases left between them. The CDR3 consists of 13 residues. The germline V gene has CDR1 SGHNT and CDR2 YENEEA. The CDR3 protein is CASSLDVRDTQYF. In DNA form, the CDR3 reads TGTGCCAGCAGCTTAGATGTCAGGGATACGCAGTATTTT.

V is TRBV28 and J is TRBJ1-1, with TRBD1 matching over 9 bases. Germline V gives CDR1 MDHEN, CDR2 SYDVKM. The CDR3 spans 15 residues. V shed 6 bases, J shed 4 bases, and the junction held 9 bases outside the gene matches. The CDR3 DNA follows: TGTGCCAGCAGCCTCCGGGACAGGGTGGGCACTGAAGCTTTCTTT. This sequence encodes CASSLRDRVGTEAFF.

The chain uses TRBV5-6 and TRBJ1-1; D remains ambiguous. Trimming took off 4 bases at V and 4 bases at J, with 11 bases between the two ends. The CDR3 consists of 13 residues. CDR1 and CDR2 (germline): SGHDT, YYEEEE. The CDR3 sequence: CASSLRVFTEAFF. The CDR3 DNA is TGTGCCAGCAGCCTGCGGGTTTTCACTGAAGCTTTCTTT. Based on the CDR3 plus reference TRBV5-6 and TRBJ1-1, the full variable domain is DAGVTQSPTHLIKTRGQQVTLRCSPKSGHDTVSWYQQALGQGPQFIFQYYEEEERQRGNFPDRFSGHQFPNYSSELNVNALLLGDSALYLCASSLRVFTEAFFGQGTRLTVV.

The chain employs TRBV2 and TRBJ2-1, with 7 bases identical to TRBD2. The CDR3 loop spans 15 amino acids. Per the germline V gene, CDR1 is SNHLY and CDR2 is FYNNEI. V shed 6 bases and J 5 bases; nucleotides not matched to a gene: 10. CDR3 protein: CASRRRGLDDNEQFF. The DNA of the CDR3 is TGTGCCAGCAGGAGGAGAGGACTAGACGACAATGAGCAGTTCTTC.

The V call is TRBV6-5, the J call TRBJ2-3, with 12 positions matching TRBD2. This CDR3 is built from 15 residues. The ends lost 6 bases at V and 6 bases at J; junction bases unmatched: 7. CDR1 and CDR2 (germline): MNHEY, SVGAGI. The CDR3 DNA sequence: TGTGCCAGCAGAGCTAGCGGGGGGGCCGTGGATACGCAGTATTTT. It is translated as CASRASGGAVDTQYF.

This chain uses TRBV28 with TRBJ2-3; 9 nucleotides align to TRBD2. The V gene's germline CDR1 is MDHEN and CDR2 SYDVKM. This CDR3 is built from 15 residues. The V gene end was trimmed by 8 bases and the J gene end by 1 base; junction bases not matched to a gene: 7. Here the CDR3 DNA reads TGTGCCAGCCATTCCAGACTAGCGGGCACAGATACGCAGTATTTT. Residues: CASHSRLAGTDTQYF.

V and J are TRBV28 and TRBJ1-5, with 7 bases aligning to TRBD1. Germline CDR1 is MDHEN and CDR2 is SYDVKM. V shed 5 bases, J shed 9 bases, and the junction held 10 bases outside the gene matches. CDR3 length: 14 amino acids. For the CDR3, the DNA is TGTGCCAGCAGTAACAGGGGTCCGGCTCTGCCCCAGCATTTT. Its protein is CASSNRGPALPQHF.

J is TRBJ1-4 and V is TRBV28; a possible D gene is TRBD1 (6 bases). Trimming left V 6 bases short and J 4 bases short, with 12 bases between. The germline V gene has CDR1 MDHEN and CDR2 SYDVKM. The CDR3 spans 14 residues. The CDR3 DNA follows: TGTGCCAGCAGGGAGGGGGGGAATAATGAAAAACTGTTTTTT. It yields the protein CASREGGNNEKLFF. Using reference TRBV28 and TRBJ1-4 for the parts outside the CDR3, the full variable domain is DVKVTQSSRYLVKRTGEKVFLECVQDMDHENMFWYRQDPGLGLRLIYFSYDVKMKEKGDIPEGYSVSREKKERFSLILESASTNQTSMYLCASREGGNNEKLFFGSGTQLSVL.

This clone was found a few times. The V and J genes are TRBV4-2 and TRBJ2-3, with 9 bases matching TRBD2. Unmatched junction bases numbered 6, after V lost 4 bases and J lost 4 bases. CDR1 and CDR2 (germline): LGHNA, YNFKEQ. There are 15 residues in the CDR3. CDR3 in amino acids: CASSRASGDSDTQYF. DNA for the CDR3: TGTGCCAGCAGCCGGGCTAGCGGGGACTCAGATACGCAGTATTTT.

The chain couples TRBV10-3 to TRBJ1-1; D remains unclear. The CDR3 length is 14 residues. Trimming pared 0 bases from V and 11 bases from J, leaving 16 bases between. CDR1 and CDR2 from the germline V gene are ENHRY and SYGVKD. The CDR3 sequence is CAISESNWDRGAFF. CDR3 in DNA: TGTGCCATCAGTGAGTCGAACTGGGATCGGGGTGCTTTCTTT.